This T cell receptor beta chain was captured in a study of T cells in Graves' hyperthyroidism and ophthalmopathy. Findings and limits, study-wide: Ophthalmopathy was predicted by the model a median of about 6.5 months ahead of onset. Most thyroid clonotypes that were expanded above 0.001 also turned up in blood.

TCR beta CDR3 regions were amplified from RNA transcripts. First-round RT-PCR targeting the TCR CDR3 was performed with the HTBI primer set. TCRdb reprocessed the multiplex PCR reads with MiXCR, giving one entry per CDR3 protein. The table records 450,000 to 700,000 distinct CDR3 sequences, 46% of them present only once. As concerns this clonotype: Its antigen is not known.

Used for diagnoses were clinical symptoms, serum thyroxine and TRAb, thyroid ultrasound and orbital computed tomography. V shed 2 bases, J shed 10 bases, and the junction held 7 bases outside the gene matches. This CDR3 is 15 amino acids long. Germline V gene data show CDR1 as LNHNV and CDR2 as YYDKDF (reference sequence). The chain uses TRBV15 and TRBJ2-3, with TRBD2 identical over 12 bases. Sequenced input: peripheral blood or thyroid tissue (not recorded which). This clonotype originated in an adult woman with Graves' disease, either hyperthyroidism or ophthalmopathy (not recorded which). The CDR3 DNA reads as TGTGCCACCAGCAGATCATTGACTAGCGGGAGAGCGCAGTATTTT. Its protein product is CATSRSLTSGRAQYF.